One and the same sample provided the 26 T cell receptor beta chains below, sequenced in a study of shared clonotypes between healthy human individuals. Here immunoSEQ multiplex PCR was the method, and the copy in TCRdb shows in-frame clones only, minus some. The sample carries about 1.1 million clones, 70% to 80% recorded once. Sequencing was done on a sample of memory CD4+ T cells from PBMCs. Subset: CD45RA-negative fraction. Receptors originate from a man between 18 and 35 years old in good health. Some clones in this sample may be carry-over from other donors' samples.

This clone was found once. The rearrangement uses TRBV18 and TRBJ1-2, with a weak D call TRBD1 (6 bases). V lost 6 bases and J lost 8, with 16 bases in between. Germline-derived CDR1 and CDR2 are KGHSH and LQKENI. This CDR3 region has 13 residues. Here the CDR3 reads CASSLRQEGGYTF. The CDR3 DNA sequence: TGTGCCAGCTCGCTCCGACAGGAGGGGGGCTACACCTTC.

Comment on this clone: Distinct nucleotide sequences in the sample also encode this CDR3. The chain has TRBV6-6 and TRBJ2-5, with 11 bases matching TRBD1. The CDR3 has 13 amino acids. Per germline, CDR1 MNHNY and CDR2 SVGAGI (reference sequence). With 6 bases clipped from V and 5 bases from J, the junction kept 2 bases outside the gene matches. The CDR3 here is CASRRDRGETQYF. The DNA of the CDR3 is TGTGCCAGCAGACGGGACAGGGGGGAGACCCAGTACTTC.

In regard to this clone: The same CDR3 can be traced to other DNA sequences in this sample. The chain carries TRBV28 and TRBJ2-2; the match to TRBD2 covers 8 bases. CDR3 length: 14 amino acids. V was pared by 6 bases and J by 4 bases, with 4 bases of the junction left unmatched. Per germline, CDR1 MDHEN and CDR2 SYDVKM. CDR3 DNA: TGTGCCAGCAGGGGGGCGGGGGGCACCGGGGAGCTGTTTTTT. Translation: CASRGAGGTGELFF.

The rearrangement links TRBV7-2 to TRBJ1-1; D is possibly TRBD1 (6 bases). This CDR3 contains 15 residues. Germline lookup yields CDR1 SGHTA and CDR2 FQGNSA. V was shortened by 0 bases and J by 1 base, with 9 bases between the two germline ends. CDR3 sequence reads: CASSLAGTTNTEAFF. The CDR3 DNA follows: TGTGCCAGCAGCTTAGCCGGGACAACGAACACTGAAGCTTTCTTT.

V and J are TRBV11-3 and TRBJ2-5, with 7 nucleotides matching TRBD2. J lost 4 bases, V lost 1 base, and 3 bases had no gene match. Looked up from germline, CDR1 is SGHNT and CDR2 is YENEEA. The CDR3 totals 14 residues. The CDR3 loop reads CASSLGGGRETQYF. CDR3 sequence (DNA): TGTGCCAGCAGCTTAGGTGGCGGGAGAGAGACCCAGTACTTC.

The chain links TRBV5-1 to TRBJ2-5; 7 bases are shared with TRBD2. Per germline, CDR1 SGHRS and CDR2 YFSETQ. Trimming cost V 4 bases and J 5 bases; bases outside gene matches: 8. The CDR3 covers 14 residues. Written as DNA, the CDR3 is TGCGCCAGCAGCCAAGGACTAGTAGTCGAGACCCAGTACTTC. Amino acids: CASSQGLVVETQYF.

This clone was found once. This rearrangement joins TRBV7-9 to TRBJ1-6; D remains ambiguous. V gave up 2 bases and J gave up 5 bases, with 7 bases separating them. The CDR3 extends over 14 amino acids. Germline CDR1 and CDR2: SEHNR and FQNEAQ (reference sequence). CDR3 DNA sequence: TGTGCCAGCAGCTTACGTCCGGATAATTCACCCCTCCACTTT. It is translated as CASSLRPDNSPLHF. The full variable domain, with the rest looked up from reference TRBV7-9 and TRBJ1-6, is DTGVSQNPRHKITKRGQNVTFRCDPISEHNRLYWYRQTLGQGPEFLTYFQNEAQLEKSRLLSDRFSAERPKGSFSTLEIQRTEQGDSAMYLCASSLRPDNSPLHFGNGTRLTVT.

V usage is TRBV9 and J usage is TRBJ1-5, with no clear D. Per germline, CDR1 SGDLS and CDR2 YYNGEE. Trimming shortened V by 0 bases and J by 0 bases, and 4 bases separated the two germline ends. The CDR3 extends over 14 amino acids. The CDR3 loop is CASSVDHSNQPQHF. In DNA, the CDR3 is TGTGCCAGCAGCGTAGACCATAGCAATCAGCCCCAGCATTTT. Drawing the rest from reference TRBV9 and TRBJ1-5, the complete variable domain is DSGVTQTPKHLITATGQRVTLRCSPRSGDLSVYWYQQSLDQGLQFLIQYYNGEERAKGNILERFSAQQFPDLHSELNLSSLELGDSALYFCASSVDHSNQPQHFGDGTRLSIL.

CDR3 nucleotide sequence: TGTGCCAGCAGCCTCATGGAGACCACATCGTACGAGCAGTACTTC. Residues: CASSLMETTSYEQYF. The chain has TRBV7-2 and TRBJ2-7; D ambiguous. Germline CDR1 is SGHTA and CDR2 is FQGNSA. V was trimmed by 5 bases and J by 4 bases, leaving 18 bases between them. The CDR3 sequence is 15 residues long.

As regards this clone: This clone may be a read error of a much larger clone one base away. The rearrangement links TRBV5-6 to TRBJ1-1, with D possibly matching TRBD1 (6 bases). Germline assignment: CDR1 SGHDT and CDR2 YYEEEE. The V gene lost 0 bases and the J gene lost 1 base, with 7 bases spanning the gap. The CDR3 is made up of 14 amino acids. The CDR3 sequence: CASSLGRGNTEAFF. The CDR3 DNA reads as TGTGCCAGCAGCTTGGGCAGGGGGAACACTGAAGCTTTCTTT.

This CDR3 is CASSKNEKLFF. DNA of the CDR3: TGTGCCAGCAGTAAAAATGAAAAACTGTTTTTT. The chain uses TRBV6-1 and TRBJ1-4; D gene uncertain. Trimming cost V 5 bases and J 5 bases, with 3 bases left between them. Germline lookup yields CDR1 MNHNS and CDR2 SASEGT. CDR3 length equals 11 residues.

The chain employs TRBV11-3 and TRBJ2-2, with unresolved D. There are 13 residues in the CDR3. Germline lookup yields CDR1 SGHNT and CDR2 YENEEA. Trimming cost V 5 bases and J 2 bases, with 6 bases left between them. CDR3 in amino acids: CASSPPNTGELFF. Written as DNA, the CDR3 is TGTGCCAGCAGCCCGCCAAACACCGGGGAGCTGTTTTTT. The full variable domain, completed using reference TRBV11-3 and TRBJ2-2, is EAGVVQSPRYKIIEKKQPVAFWCNPISGHNTLYWYLQNLGQGPELLIRYENEEAVDDSQLPKDRFSAERLKGVDSTLKIQPAELGDSAVYLCASSPPNTGELFFGEGSRLTVL.

The rearrangement links TRBV7-2 to TRBJ2-1, with 7 bases that match TRBD1. The V segment lost 3 bases and the J segment 3 bases; nucleotides outside the gene matches: 11. Germline lookup yields CDR1 SGHTA and CDR2 FQGNSA. The CDR3 covers 17 residues. In DNA, the CDR3 is TGTGCCAGCAGCTTGGACACAGGGGCCCAAATCTACAATGAGCAGTTCTTC. Translation gives CASSLDTGAQIYNEQFF.

The V gene is TRBV6-6, the J gene TRBJ2-1; the D gene is possibly TRBD2 (5 bases). This CDR3 is built from 12 residues. Trimming stripped 4 bases from V and 8 bases from J, with 9 bases between. Looked up from germline, CDR1 is MNHNY and CDR2 is SVGAGI (reference sequence). CDR3 sequence: CASSSLVYEQFF. CDR3 DNA: TGTGCCAGCAGTTCACTAGTGTATGAGCAGTTCTTC.

The chain carries TRBV15 and TRBJ1-2; D might be TRBD1 (6 bases). The CDR3 has 13 residues. Per the germline V gene, CDR1 is LNHNV and CDR2 is YYDKDF (reference sequence). Trimming took 2 bases from V and 7 from J, leaving 11 bases between them. CDR3 residues: CATSRRGRGGYTF. The CDR3 nucleotides are TGTGCCACCAGCAGAAGGGGGAGGGGTGGCTACACCTTC.

This chain joins TRBV29-1 and TRBJ1-1; TRBD1 is a possible D gene (5 bases). Between the trimmed V and J ends, which lost 8 bases and 1 base, there was a span of 14 bases. CDR3 length equals 13 residues. Germline loops: CDR1 SQVTM, CDR2 ANQGSEA. The CDR3 protein is CSIAMGENTEAFF. In DNA form, the CDR3 reads TGCAGCATTGCCATGGGGGAGAACACTGAAGCTTTCTTT.

This chain connects TRBV10-3 to TRBJ2-7; D call uncertain. V was trimmed by 3 bases and J by 0 bases, leaving 3 bases between them. CDR1 is ENHRY, CDR2 SYGVKD, per germline. This CDR3 comprises 12 residues. CDR3 nucleotides: TGTGCCATCAGTGACGACTCCTACGAGCAGTACTTC. Its protein product is CAISDDSYEQYF.

This clone is a singleton in its sample. The rearrangement uses TRBV30 and TRBJ2-7, with 7 bases lining up with TRBD1. Germline CDR1 reads GTSNPN; CDR2 reads SVGIG (reference sequence). The CDR3 length is 11 residues. The junction had 6 bases not matched to a gene; V was cut back by 4 bases and J by 9 bases. CDR3 in DNA: TGTGCCTGGACCAGCCAGGGGGTGCAGTACTTC. Its translation: CAWTSQGVQYF.

The CDR3 DNA sequence: TGTGCCACCAGCCGGGTCCAGACTAGCGGGAGTGGGGGAAGCACAGATACGCAGTATTTT. Translation: CATSRVQTSGSGGSTDTQYF. The rearrangement uses TRBV15 and TRBJ2-3, with 12 bases lining up with TRBD2. Looked up from germline, CDR1 is LNHNV and CDR2 is YYDKDF (reference sequence). The CDR3 sequence is 20 residues long. The J segment lost 0 bases and the V segment lost 5 bases, leaving 15 bases of the junction unmatched.

CDR3 sequence reads: CASSLEGVRGSYNEQFF. The CDR3 DNA sequence: TGTGCCAGCAGCTTAGAGGGGGTGAGAGGGAGCTACAATGAGCAGTTCTTC. V usage is TRBV7-9 and J usage is TRBJ2-1; D possibly corresponds to TRBD1 (6 bases). The germline V gene encodes CDR1 SEHNR and CDR2 FQNEAQ (reference sequence). CDR3 size: 17 residues. Trimming stripped 1 base from V and 3 bases from J, with 16 bases between.

There are a few counts of this clone. The chain has TRBV19 and TRBJ1-5; D not certain. V lost 1 base to trimming and J lost 6 bases, with 4 bases between them. CDR1 is LNHDA, CDR2 SQIVND, per germline (reference sequence). The CDR3 consists of 12 residues. The CDR3 DNA is TGTGCCAGTAGTATAGCCATTCAGCCCCAGCATTTT. This translates into CASSIAIQPQHF.

In its sample, this clone was seen once. The V gene is TRBV7-3, the J gene TRBJ2-2; 9 nucleotides line up with TRBD2. The CDR3 spans 16 residues. Germline lookup yields CDR1 SGHTA and CDR2 FQGTGA. J lost 1 base, V lost 4 bases, and 4 bases had no gene match. As DNA, the CDR3 is TGTGCCAGCAGCTCGGCTAGCGGGATGAACACCGGGGAGCTGTTTTTT. It yields the protein CASSSASGMNTGELFF.

The chain joins TRBV11-2 to TRBJ1-1; D unclear. The CDR3 contains 12 residues. V was clipped by 0 bases and J by 7 bases, with 6 bases between them. Looked up from germline, CDR1 is SGHAT and CDR2 is FQNNGV. This chain's CDR3 is CASSLEAGEAFF. In DNA, the CDR3 is TGTGCCAGCAGCTTAGAGGCGGGTGAAGCTTTCTTT.

In the case of this clone: The missing conserved phenylalanine or tryptophan at the end of this CDR3 makes a read error likely. The chain carries TRBV5-1 and TRBJ2-2, with a weak D call TRBD1 (6 bases). There are 14 residues in the CDR3. Germline CDR1 SGHRS, CDR2 YFSETQ. V was clipped by 6 bases and J by 2 bases, with 11 bases between them. CDR3 coding DNA: TGCGCCAGCAAAGGACAGACCAACACCGGGGAGCTGTTTTCT. Its protein product is CASKGQTNTGELFS.

This chain uses TRBV7-9 with TRBJ1-5; 9 bases map to TRBD1. J lost 5 bases, V lost 5 bases, and 7 bases had no gene match. The germline gives CDR1 SEHNR, CDR2 FQNEAQ (reference sequence). CDR3 size: 15 residues. The CDR3 here is CASSRGQGFHQPQHF. The DNA of the CDR3 is TGTGCCAGCAGCCGGGGACAGGGTTTTCATCAGCCCCAGCATTTT.

This sequence joins TRBV7-9 and TRBJ2-7; the match to TRBD2 covers 10 bases. The CDR3 has 17 amino acids. J was trimmed by 4 bases and V by 1 base; bases with no gene match: 10. Germline V gene data show CDR1 as SEHNR and CDR2 as FQNEAQ (reference sequence). The CDR3 protein is CASSLVLAGDIVYEQYF. As DNA, the CDR3 is TGTGCCAGCAGCTTAGTTCTAGCGGGAGATATTGTTTACGAGCAGTACTTC. The entire variable domain, with the rest obtained from reference TRBV7-9 and TRBJ2-7, is as follows: DTGVSQNPRHKITKRGQNVTFRCDPISEHNRLYWYRQTLGQGPEFLTYFQNEAQLEKSRLLSDRFSAERPKGSFSTLEIQRTEQGDSAMYLCASSLVLAGDIVYEQYFGPGTRLTVT.